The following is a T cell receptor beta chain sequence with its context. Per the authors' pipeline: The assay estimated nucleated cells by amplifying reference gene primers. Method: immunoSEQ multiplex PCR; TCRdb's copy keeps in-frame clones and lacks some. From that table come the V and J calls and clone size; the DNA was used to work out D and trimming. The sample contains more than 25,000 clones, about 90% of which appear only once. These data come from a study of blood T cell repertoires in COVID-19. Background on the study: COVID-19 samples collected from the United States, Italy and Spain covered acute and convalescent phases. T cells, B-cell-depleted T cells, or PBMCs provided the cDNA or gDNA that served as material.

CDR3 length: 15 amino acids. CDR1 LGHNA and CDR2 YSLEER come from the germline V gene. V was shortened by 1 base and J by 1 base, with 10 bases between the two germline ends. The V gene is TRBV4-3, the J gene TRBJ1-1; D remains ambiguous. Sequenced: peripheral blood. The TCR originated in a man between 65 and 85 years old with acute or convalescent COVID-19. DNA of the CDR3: TGCGCCAGCAGCCAAGTTAGTAGTAGGAACACTGAAGCTTTCTTT. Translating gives CASSQVSSRNTEAFF.